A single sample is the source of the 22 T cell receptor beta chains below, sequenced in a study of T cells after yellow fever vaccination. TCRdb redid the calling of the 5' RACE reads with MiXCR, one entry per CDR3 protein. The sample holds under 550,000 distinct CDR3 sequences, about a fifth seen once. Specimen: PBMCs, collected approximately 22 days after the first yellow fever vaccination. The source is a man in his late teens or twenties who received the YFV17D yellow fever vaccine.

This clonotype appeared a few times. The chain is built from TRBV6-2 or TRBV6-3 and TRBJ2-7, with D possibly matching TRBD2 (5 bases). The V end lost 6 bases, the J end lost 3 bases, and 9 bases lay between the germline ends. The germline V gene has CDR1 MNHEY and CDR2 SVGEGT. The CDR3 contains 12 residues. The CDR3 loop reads CASSPRGYEQYV. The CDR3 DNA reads TGTGCCAGCAGCCCCCGGGGCTACGAGCAGTACGTC.

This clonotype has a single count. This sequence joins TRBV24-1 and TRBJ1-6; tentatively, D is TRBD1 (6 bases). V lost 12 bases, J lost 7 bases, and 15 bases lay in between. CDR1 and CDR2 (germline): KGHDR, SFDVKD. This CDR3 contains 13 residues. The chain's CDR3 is CAVIQGGNSPLHF. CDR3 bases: TGTGCCGTCATACAGGGTGGAAATTCACCCCTCCACTTT.

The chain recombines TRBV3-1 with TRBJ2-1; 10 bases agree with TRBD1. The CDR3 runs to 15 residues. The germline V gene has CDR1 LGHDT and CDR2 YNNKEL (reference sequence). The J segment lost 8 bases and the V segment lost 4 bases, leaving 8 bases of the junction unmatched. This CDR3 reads CASSLRDRGGHEQFF. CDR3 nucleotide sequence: TGTGCCAGCAGCCTCCGGGACAGGGGTGGCCATGAGCAGTTCTTC.

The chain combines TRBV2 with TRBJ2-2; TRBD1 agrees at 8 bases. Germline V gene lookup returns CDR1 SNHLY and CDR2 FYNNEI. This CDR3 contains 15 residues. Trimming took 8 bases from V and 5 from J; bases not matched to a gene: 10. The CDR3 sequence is CASGWTGWRTGELFF. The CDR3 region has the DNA TGTGCCAGCGGATGGACAGGGTGGCGTACCGGGGAGCTGTTTTTT.

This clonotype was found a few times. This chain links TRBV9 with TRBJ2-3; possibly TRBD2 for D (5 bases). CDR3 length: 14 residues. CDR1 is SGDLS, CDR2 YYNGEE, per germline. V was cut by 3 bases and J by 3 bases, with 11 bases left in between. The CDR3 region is CASSGQRATDTQYF. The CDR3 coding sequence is TGTGCCAGCAGCGGCCAGAGGGCTACAGATACGCAGTATTTT.

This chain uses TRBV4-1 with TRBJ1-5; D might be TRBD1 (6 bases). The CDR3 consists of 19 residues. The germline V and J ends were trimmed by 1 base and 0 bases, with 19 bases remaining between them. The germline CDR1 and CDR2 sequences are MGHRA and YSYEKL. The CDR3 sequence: CASSQGLGTPGGSNQPQHF. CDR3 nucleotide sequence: TGCGCCAGCAGCCAAGGGTTGGGGACACCTGGGGGTAGCAATCAGCCCCAGCATTTT.

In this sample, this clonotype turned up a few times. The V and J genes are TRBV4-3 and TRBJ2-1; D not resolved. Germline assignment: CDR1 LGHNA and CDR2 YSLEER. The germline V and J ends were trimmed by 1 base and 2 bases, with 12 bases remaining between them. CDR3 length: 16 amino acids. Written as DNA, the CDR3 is TGCGCCAGCAGCCAAGGGGCGGACCCTACCTACAATGAGCAGTTCTTC. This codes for CASSQGADPTYNEQFF.

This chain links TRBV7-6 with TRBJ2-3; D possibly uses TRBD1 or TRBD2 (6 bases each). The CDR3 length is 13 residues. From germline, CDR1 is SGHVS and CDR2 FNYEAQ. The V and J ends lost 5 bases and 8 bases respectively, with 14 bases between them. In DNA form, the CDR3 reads TGTGCCAGCAGCGACAGGACTACCCGTACGCAGTATTTT. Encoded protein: CASSDRTTRTQYF.

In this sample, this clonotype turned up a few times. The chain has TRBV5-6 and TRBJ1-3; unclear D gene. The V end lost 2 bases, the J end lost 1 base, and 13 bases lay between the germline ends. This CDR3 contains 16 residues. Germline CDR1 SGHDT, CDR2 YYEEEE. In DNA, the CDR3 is TGTGCCAGCAGCTTTCGTGGCGGCCGTTCTGGAAACACCATATATTTT. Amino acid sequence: CASSFRGGRSGNTIYF.

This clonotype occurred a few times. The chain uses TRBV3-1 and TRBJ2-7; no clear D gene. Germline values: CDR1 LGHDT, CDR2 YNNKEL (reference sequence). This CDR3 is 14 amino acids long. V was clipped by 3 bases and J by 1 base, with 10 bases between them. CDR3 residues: CASSQPGKSYEQYF. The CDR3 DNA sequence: TGTGCCAGCAGCCAGCCGGGCAAATCCTACGAGCAGTACTTC.

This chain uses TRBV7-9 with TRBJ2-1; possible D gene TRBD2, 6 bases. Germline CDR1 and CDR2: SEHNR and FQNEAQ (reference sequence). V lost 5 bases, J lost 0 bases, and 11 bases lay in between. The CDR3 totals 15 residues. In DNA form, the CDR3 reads TGTGCCAGCAGCCGCGGGGAGAGCTCCTACAATGAGCAGTTCTTC. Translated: CASSRGESSYNEQFF.

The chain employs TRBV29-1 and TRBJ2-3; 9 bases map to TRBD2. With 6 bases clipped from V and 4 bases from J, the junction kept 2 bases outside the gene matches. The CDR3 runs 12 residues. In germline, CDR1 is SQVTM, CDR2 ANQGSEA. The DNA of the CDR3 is TGCAGCGTCAGGACTAGCGCAGATACGCAGTATTTT. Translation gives CSVRTSADTQYF.

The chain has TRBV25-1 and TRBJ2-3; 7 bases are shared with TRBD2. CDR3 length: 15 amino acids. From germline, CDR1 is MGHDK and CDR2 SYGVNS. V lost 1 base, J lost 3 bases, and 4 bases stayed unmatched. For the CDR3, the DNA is TGTGCCAGCAGTGAATGGGGGGGAGTGACAGATACGCAGTATTTT. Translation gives CASSEWGGVTDTQYF.

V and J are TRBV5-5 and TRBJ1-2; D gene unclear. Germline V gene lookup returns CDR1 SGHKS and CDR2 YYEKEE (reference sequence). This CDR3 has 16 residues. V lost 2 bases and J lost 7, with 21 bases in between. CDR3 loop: CASSLLGHGRPFGYTF. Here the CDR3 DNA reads TGTGCCAGCAGCTTATTGGGTCATGGCCGCCCTTTTGGCTACACCTTC. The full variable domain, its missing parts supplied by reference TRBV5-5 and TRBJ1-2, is DAGVTQSPTHLIKTRGQQVTLRCSPISGHKSVSWYQQVLGQGPQFIFQYYEKEERGRGNFPDRFSARQFPNYSSELNVNALLLGDSALYLCASSLLGHGRPFGYTFGSGTRLTVV.

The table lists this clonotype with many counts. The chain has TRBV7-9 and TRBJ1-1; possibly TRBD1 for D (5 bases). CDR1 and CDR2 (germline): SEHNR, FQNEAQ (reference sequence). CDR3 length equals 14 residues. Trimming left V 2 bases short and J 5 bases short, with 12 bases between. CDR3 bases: TGTGCCAGCAGCTTATTCGGGGGAAGGACTGAAGCTTTCTTT. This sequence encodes CASSLFGGRTEAFF.

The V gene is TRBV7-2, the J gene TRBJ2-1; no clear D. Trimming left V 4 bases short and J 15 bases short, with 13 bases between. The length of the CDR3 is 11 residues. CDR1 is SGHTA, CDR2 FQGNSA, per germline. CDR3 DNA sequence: TGTGCCAGCAGCTCGGAACGCAGTTGGTTCTTC. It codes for CASSSERSWFF. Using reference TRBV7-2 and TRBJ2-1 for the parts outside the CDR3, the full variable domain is GAGVSQSPSNKVTEKGKDVELRCDPISGHTALYWYRQSLGQGLEFLIYFQGNSAPDKSGLPSDRFSAERTGGSVSTLTIQRTQQEDSAVYLCASSSERSWFFGPGTRLTVL.

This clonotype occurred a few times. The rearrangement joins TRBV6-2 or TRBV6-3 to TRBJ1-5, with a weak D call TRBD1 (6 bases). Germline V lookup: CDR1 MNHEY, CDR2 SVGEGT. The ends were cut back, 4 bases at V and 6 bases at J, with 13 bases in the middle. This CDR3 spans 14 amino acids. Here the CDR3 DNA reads TGTGCCAGCAGTTTCCCAGGGGTTGGTCAGCCCCAGCATTTT. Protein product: CASSFPGVGQPQHF.

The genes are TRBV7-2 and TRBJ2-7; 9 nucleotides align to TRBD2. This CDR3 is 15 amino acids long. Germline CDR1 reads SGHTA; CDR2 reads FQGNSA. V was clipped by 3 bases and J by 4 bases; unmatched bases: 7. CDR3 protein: CASSFSPSGEYEQYV. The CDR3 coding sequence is TGTGCCAGCAGCTTTAGCCCTAGCGGGGAATACGAGCAGTACGTC.

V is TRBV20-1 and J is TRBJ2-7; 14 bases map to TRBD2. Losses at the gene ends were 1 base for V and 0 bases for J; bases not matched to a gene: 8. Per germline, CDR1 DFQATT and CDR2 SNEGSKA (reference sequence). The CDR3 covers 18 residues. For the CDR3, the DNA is TGCAGTGCTAGAGTTCCCGGGACTAGCGGGGGCCTCTCCTACGAGCAGTACTTC. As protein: CSARVPGTSGGLSYEQYF.

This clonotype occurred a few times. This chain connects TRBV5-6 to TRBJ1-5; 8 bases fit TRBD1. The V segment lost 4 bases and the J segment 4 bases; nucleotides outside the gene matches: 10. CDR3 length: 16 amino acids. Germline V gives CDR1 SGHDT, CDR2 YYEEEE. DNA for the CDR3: TGTGCCAGCAGCGTAAGCGGACAGGGTGGTAATCAGCCCCAGCATTTT. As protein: CASSVSGQGGNQPQHF.

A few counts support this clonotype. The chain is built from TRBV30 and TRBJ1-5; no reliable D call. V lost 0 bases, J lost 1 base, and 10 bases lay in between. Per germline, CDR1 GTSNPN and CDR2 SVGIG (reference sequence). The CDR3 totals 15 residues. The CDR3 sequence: CAWSVPGRSNQPQHF. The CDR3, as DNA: TGTGCCTGGAGTGTACCCGGCAGAAGCAATCAGCCCCAGCATTTT.

CDR3 nucleotide sequence: TGTGCCAGCAGCTTAGGGGGCCCGGGGTCCTACAATGAGCAGTTCTTC. Protein sequence: CASSLGGPGSYNEQFF. The chain carries TRBV7-9 and TRBJ2-1; D assignment may be TRBD1 or TRBD2 (5 bases each). This CDR3 is built from 16 residues. Trimming removed 1 base from V and 1 base from J, with 11 bases in between. The germline V gene encodes CDR1 SEHNR and CDR2 FQNEAQ (reference sequence).